Included here is one T cell receptor beta chain sequence, with context. This record comes from a study of blood T cell repertoires in COVID-19. At the level of the study: Some COVID-19 samples were acute and others convalescent; all came from the United States, Italy and Spain. Sources were T cells, B-cell-depleted T cells, or PBMCs; the material itself was cDNA or gDNA.

V was pared by 5 bases and J by 3 bases, with 13 bases of the junction left unmatched. Germline loops: CDR1 MDHEN, CDR2 SYDVKM. The CDR3 is 16 amino acids. Original analysis: Estimation of nucleated cell counts relied on the amplification of reference gene primers. Profiled with immunoSEQ multiplex PCR; TCRdb holds only in-frame clones, not every one. That table is the source of V, J and clone size, and D and trimming were worked out from the DNA. In the table there are tens of thousands of clones, about 88% of which are singletons. The receptor was derived from an elderly woman with active COVID-19. The chain links TRBV28 to TRBJ2-7; TRBD1 matches at 7 bases. Source material: peripheral blood. The CDR3 sequence: CASSLPGQEPNYEQYF. The CDR3 DNA sequence: TGTGCCAGCAGTCTTCCTGGACAGGAGCCCAACTACGAGCAGTACTTC. The full variable domain, in which reference TRBV28 and TRBJ2-7 provide the parts outside the CDR3, is DVKVTQSSRYLVKRTGEKVFLECVQDMDHENMFWYRQDPGLGLRLIYFSYDVKMKEKGDIPEGYSVSREKKERFSLILESASTNQTSMYLCASSLPGQEPNYEQYFGPGTRLTVT.